The 18 T cell receptor beta chains presented below share a single source sample, sequenced in a study of monozygotic twins with inflammatory bowel disease. TCRdb re-analyzed the 5' RACE reads; it lists each CDR3 protein once, without DNA. This repertoire includes approximately 400,000 distinct CDR3 sequences. Material for sequencing was blood. The receptor set was obtained from a human donor with ulcerative colitis or Crohn's disease, or a healthy co-twin of an affected twin (not recorded which).

This chain uses TRBV12-3 or TRBV12-4 with TRBJ1-3; TCRdb returns TRBD1, unconfirmable since there is no DNA. This CDR3 has 15 amino acids. The CDR3 loop is CASSTGDLSGNTIYF.

The V gene is TRBV7-3, the J gene TRBJ2-1; lacking DNA, the TRBD2 call made by TCRdb goes unchecked. This CDR3 comprises 15 residues. Germline assignment: CDR1 SGHTA and CDR2 FQGTGA. CDR3 sequence reads: CASSEQLIAGSEQFF.

The chain uses TRBV7-2 and TRBJ1-2; there is no DNA to check the TCRdb D call of TRBD1. CDR3 length: 14 residues. CDR1 is SGHTA, CDR2 FQGNSA, per germline. CDR3 region: CASSSLGTGDGYTF.

The chain has TRBV30 and TRBJ2-3; TCRdb names TRBD1, which stays unverified in the absence of DNA. Germline V gene sequence: CDR1 GTSNPN, CDR2 SVGIG (reference sequence). The CDR3 is 14 amino acids. CDR3: CAWTLLGGADTQYF. Variable domain in full (rest from reference TRBV30 and TRBJ2-3): SQTIHQWPATLVQPVGSPLSLECTVEGTSNPNLYWYRQAAGRGLQLLFYSVGIGQISSEVPQNLSASRPQDRQFILSSKKLLLSDSGFYLCAWTLLGGADTQYFGPGTRLTVL.

The genes are TRBV5-1 and TRBJ1-2; no DNA is available, so the TRBD1 call from TCRdb remains unchecked. The CDR3 is 15 amino acids. Germline lookup yields CDR1 SGHRS and CDR2 YFSETQ. The CDR3 sequence is CASSLNGQTNYGYTF.

The chain couples TRBV7-9 to TRBJ1-2. Germline loops: CDR1 SEHNR, CDR2 FQNEAQ (reference sequence). CDR3 length equals 13 residues. The CDR3 region is CASSFSTDYGYTF.

The chain has TRBV4-3 and TRBJ1-3; absent DNA, TCRdb's TRBD1 call cannot be checked. The CDR3 is 16 amino acids. Per germline, CDR1 LGHNA and CDR2 YSLEER. CDR3 sequence: CASSPGGGTSGNTIYF.

The chain couples TRBV6-4 to TRBJ2-3; the D gene TCRdb calls, TRBD2, cannot be checked with no DNA. Germline loops: CDR1 MRHNA, CDR2 SNTAGT. This CDR3 comprises 13 residues. CDR3 residues: CASSDRGADTQYF.

The rearrangement joins TRBV2 to TRBJ1-1. CDR1 is SNHLY and CDR2 is FYNNEI in the germline V gene. The CDR3 covers 13 residues. The CDR3 protein is CASTDDRNTEAFF.

The chain employs TRBV20-1 and TRBJ1-1; the D call of TRBD1 rests on TCRdb alone, since no DNA is present to check it. This CDR3 comprises 15 residues. Germline values: CDR1 DFQATT, CDR2 SNEGSKA (reference sequence). CDR3 amino acids: CSARVPGLMNTEAFF.

This sequence joins TRBV18 and TRBJ2-2; TCRdb reports TRBD2, a call that lacks DNA to check it against. The CDR3 totals 16 residues. Germline V gives CDR1 KGHSH, CDR2 LQKENI. CDR3 protein: CASSPQGRLNTGELFF.

The CDR3 here is CRAGTGGNYGYTF. This chain joins TRBV20-1 and TRBJ1-2; lacking DNA, the TRBD1 call made by TCRdb goes unchecked. Germline V gene data show CDR1 as DFQATT and CDR2 as SNEGSKA (reference sequence). CDR3 length: 13 residues.

This chain joins TRBV18 and TRBJ2-3; absent DNA, TCRdb's TRBD2 call cannot be checked. Per the germline V gene, CDR1 is KGHSH and CDR2 is LQKENI. The CDR3 runs 15 residues. The CDR3 loop reads CASSLTSGVINTQYF.

The chain couples TRBV24-1 to TRBJ2-3; TCRdb gives TRBD1 as the D gene, but with no DNA this cannot be confirmed. CDR1 is KGHDR and CDR2 is SFDVKD in the germline V gene. The CDR3 spans 15 residues. The CDR3 here is CATSETGTHTDTQYF.

The genes are TRBV29-1 and TRBJ2-5; absent DNA, TCRdb's TRBD1 call cannot be checked. The CDR3 consists of 14 residues. CDR1 and CDR2 from the germline V gene are SQVTM and ANQGSEA. The CDR3: CSTTGTGSQETQYF. Variable domain in full (rest from reference TRBV29-1 and TRBJ2-5): SAVISQKPSRDICQRGTSLTIQCQVDSQVTMMFWYRQQPGQSLTLIATANQGSEATYESGFVIDKFPISRPNLTFSTLTVSNMSPEDSSIYLCSTTGTGSQETQYFGPGTRLLVL.

V gene TRBV5-6 combines with J gene TRBJ1-2. CDR3 length: 16 amino acids. The germline CDR1 and CDR2 sequences are SGHDT and YYEEEE. CDR3 protein: CASSLRLRGAGYGYTF.

The rearrangement links TRBV5-6 to TRBJ1-2; as DNA is missing, the TRBD1 call by TCRdb cannot be tested. The CDR3 is 17 residues long. CDR1 is SGHDT, CDR2 YYEEEE, per germline. The CDR3 loop is CASSLASRGATNYGYTF.

The rearrangement joins TRBV5-1 to TRBJ2-5; the D call of TRBD1 rests on TCRdb alone, since no DNA is present to check it. The CDR3 contains 14 residues. Germline V lookup: CDR1 SGHRS, CDR2 YFSETQ. The CDR3 here is CASSPGATQETQYF.